This T cell receptor beta chain emerged from a study of T cells in Graves' hyperthyroidism and ophthalmopathy. Germline loops: CDR1 SGHTA, CDR2 FQGTGA. The CDR3 has 14 residues. J was trimmed by 5 bases and V by 2 bases; bases with no gene match: 5. Researchers took RNA transcripts and amplified the TCR beta CDR3 regions from them. The primer set for the first-round RT-PCR of the TCR CDR3 was HTBI. TCRdb processed the multiplex PCR reads anew with MiXCR; each CDR3 protein has one entry. The repertoire holds hundreds of thousands of distinct CDR3 sequences, with less than 30% as singletons. This clonotype was seen repeatedly, ten times or more. Its specificity is not known. General study results and limits: Before onset, by a median of 6.5 months, the model predicted ophthalmopathy.

This receptor was taken from a man aged 35 to 55 with Graves' hyperthyroidism that later progressed to Graves' ophthalmopathy. The rearrangement uses TRBV7-3 and TRBJ2-7; 8 bases agree with TRBD1. The sample taken for sequencing was blood. The chain's CDR3 is CASSLGTGGHEQYF. The CDR3 nucleotides read TGTGCCAGCAGCTTAGGGACAGGAGGGCACGAGCAGTACTTC.